Listed here is a single T cell receptor beta chain. PCR amplification relied on 60 Vbeta primers (plus 13 Jbeta primers). The table came from immunoSEQ multiplex PCR; TCRdb's copy has only in-frame clones and leaves some out. The data show approximately 150,000 clones, about 64% seen once. These data belong to a study of cytomegalovirus exposure and HLA in healthy donors. The CDR3 is 13 amino acids. With 5 bases removed from V and 6 bases from J, the gap between germline ends came to 11 bases. CDR1 is LNHDA, CDR2 SQIVND, per germline (reference sequence). Specimen: PBMCs. This chain links TRBV19 with TRBJ2-1; a weak D match, TRBD2 (5 bases). This TCR derives from a woman aged 55-69 years in good health and CMV-seropositive. CDR3 sequence reads: CASSWSGANEQFF. DNA of the CDR3: TGTGCCAGTAGTTGGAGCGGAGCCAATGAGCAGTTCTTC.